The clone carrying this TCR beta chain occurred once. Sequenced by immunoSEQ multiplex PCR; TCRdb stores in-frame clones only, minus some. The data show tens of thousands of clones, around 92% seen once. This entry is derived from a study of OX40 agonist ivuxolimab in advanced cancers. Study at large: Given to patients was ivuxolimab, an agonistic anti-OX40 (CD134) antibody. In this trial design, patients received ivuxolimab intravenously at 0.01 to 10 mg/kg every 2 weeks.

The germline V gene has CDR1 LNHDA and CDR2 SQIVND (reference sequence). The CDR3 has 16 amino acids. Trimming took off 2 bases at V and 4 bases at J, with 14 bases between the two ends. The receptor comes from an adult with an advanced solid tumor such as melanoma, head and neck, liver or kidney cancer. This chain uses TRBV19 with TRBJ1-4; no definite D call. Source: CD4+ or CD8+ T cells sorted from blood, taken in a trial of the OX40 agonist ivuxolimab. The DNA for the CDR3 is TGTGCCAGTAGTATAACGAGTCGGCAGATTAATGAAAAACTGTTTTTT. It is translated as CASSITSRQINEKLFF.